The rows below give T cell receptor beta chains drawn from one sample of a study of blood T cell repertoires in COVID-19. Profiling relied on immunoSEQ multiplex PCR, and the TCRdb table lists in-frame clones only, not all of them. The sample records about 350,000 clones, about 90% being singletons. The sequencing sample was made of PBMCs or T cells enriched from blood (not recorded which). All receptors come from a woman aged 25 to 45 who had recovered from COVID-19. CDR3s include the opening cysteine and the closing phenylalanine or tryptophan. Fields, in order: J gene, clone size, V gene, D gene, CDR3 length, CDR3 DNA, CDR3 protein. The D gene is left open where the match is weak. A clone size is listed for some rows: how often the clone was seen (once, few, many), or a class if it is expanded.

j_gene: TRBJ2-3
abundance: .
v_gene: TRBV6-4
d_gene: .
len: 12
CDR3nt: TGTGCCAGCAGTCCCAGCGGAGATACGCAGTATTTT
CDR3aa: CASSPSGDTQYF

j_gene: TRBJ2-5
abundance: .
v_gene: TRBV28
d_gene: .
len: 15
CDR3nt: TGTGCCAGCAGCTCTATGGGGGACTACCAAGAGACCCAGTACTTC
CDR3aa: CASSSMGDYQETQYF

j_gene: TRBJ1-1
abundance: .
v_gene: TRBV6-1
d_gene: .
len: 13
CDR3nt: TGTGCCAGCAGTGAAGCGAGAGGGATGGGCGCTTTCTTT
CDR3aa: CASSEARGMGAFF

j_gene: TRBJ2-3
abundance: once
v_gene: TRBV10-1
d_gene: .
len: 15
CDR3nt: TGCGCCAGCAGTCGATTAGCGGCTAGCACAGATACGCAGTATTTT
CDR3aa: CASSRLAASTDTQYF

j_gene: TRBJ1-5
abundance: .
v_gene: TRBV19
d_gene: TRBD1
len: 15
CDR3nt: TGTGCCAGTAGTCCCGGGACAGGGGGCTATCAGCCCCAGCATTTT
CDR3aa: CASSPGTGGYQPQHF

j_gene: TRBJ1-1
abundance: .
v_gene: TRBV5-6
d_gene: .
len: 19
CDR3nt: TGTGCCAGCACCTCGTTTGTGTTGGACACCCGGGGGTCGGGCACTGAAGCTTTCTTT
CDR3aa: CASTSFVLDTRGSGTEAFF

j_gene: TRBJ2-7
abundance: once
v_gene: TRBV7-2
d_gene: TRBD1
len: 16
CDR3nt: TGTGCCAGCAGCTCCTTCGGTGGGACAGGGGGCTACGAGCAGTACTTC
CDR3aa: CASSSFGGTGGYEQYF

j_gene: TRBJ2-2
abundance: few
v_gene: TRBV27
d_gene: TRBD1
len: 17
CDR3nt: TGTGCCAGCAGGGCTTTCCAGGGGGCGTGGTGGACCGGGGAGCTGTTTTTT
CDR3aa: CASRAFQGAWWTGELFF

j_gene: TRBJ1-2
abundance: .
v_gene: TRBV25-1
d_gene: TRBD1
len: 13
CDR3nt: TGTGCCAGCAGCCCTGACAGGGCCTATGGCTACACCTTC
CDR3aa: CASSPDRAYGYTF

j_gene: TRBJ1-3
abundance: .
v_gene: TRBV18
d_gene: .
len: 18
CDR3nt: TGTGCCAGCTCACGCTATTCGGACACACAAAGCTCTGGAAACACCATATATTTT
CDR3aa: CASSRYSDTQSSGNTIYF

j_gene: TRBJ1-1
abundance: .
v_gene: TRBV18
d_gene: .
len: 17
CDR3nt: TGTGCCAGCTCACCCCTTCTGGGACACATCATGAACACTGAAGCTTTCTTT
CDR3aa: CASSPLLGHIMNTEAFF

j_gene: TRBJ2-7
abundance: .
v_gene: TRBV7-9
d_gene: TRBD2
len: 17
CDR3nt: TGTGCCAGCAGCTTAGGACTAGCGGACGCTCGCTTATACGAGCAGTACTTC
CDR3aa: CASSLGLADARLYEQYF

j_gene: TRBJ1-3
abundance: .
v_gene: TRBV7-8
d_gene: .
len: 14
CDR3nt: TGTGCCAGCAGCTTAGGGGCCCTTGGAAACACCATATATTTT
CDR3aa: CASSLGALGNTIYF

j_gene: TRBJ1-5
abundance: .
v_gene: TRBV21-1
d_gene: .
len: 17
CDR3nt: TGTGCCAGCAGCAAAGGAATCCGGACGAGGGTCAATCAGCCCCAGCATTTT
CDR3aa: CASSKGIRTRVNQPQHF

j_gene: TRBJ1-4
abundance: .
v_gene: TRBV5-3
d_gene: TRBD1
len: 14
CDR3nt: TGTGCCAGAAGCCCGGACAGGGGATATGAAAAACTGTTTTTT
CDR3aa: CARSPDRGYEKLFF

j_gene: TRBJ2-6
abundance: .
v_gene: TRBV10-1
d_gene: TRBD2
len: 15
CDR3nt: TGCGCCAGCAGTGTCGGGGGGTCTGGGGCCAACGTCCTGACTTTC
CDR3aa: CASSVGGSGANVLTF

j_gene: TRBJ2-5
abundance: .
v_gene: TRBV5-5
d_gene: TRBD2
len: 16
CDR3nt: TGTGCCAGCAGCTTGTCAGCGGGGGCCCATCAAGAGACCCAGTACTTC
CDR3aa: CASSLSAGAHQETQYF